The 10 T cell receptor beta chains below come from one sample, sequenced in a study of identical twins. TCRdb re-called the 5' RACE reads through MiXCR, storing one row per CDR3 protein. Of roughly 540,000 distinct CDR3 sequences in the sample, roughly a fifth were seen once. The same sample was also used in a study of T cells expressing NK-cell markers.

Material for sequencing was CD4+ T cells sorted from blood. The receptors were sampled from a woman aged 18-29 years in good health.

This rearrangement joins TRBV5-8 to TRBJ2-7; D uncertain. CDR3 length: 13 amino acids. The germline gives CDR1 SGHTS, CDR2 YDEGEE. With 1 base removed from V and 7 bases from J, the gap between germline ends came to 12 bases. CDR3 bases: TGTGCCAGCAGCTTGCAGAACACCCGAGAGCAGTACTTC. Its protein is CASSLQNTREQYF.

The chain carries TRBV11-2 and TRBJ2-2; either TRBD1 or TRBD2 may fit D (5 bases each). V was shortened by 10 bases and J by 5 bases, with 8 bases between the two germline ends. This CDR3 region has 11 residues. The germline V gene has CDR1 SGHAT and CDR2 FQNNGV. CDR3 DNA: TGTGCCACGAGGGGAACCGGGGAGCTGTTTTTT. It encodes CATRGTGELFF.

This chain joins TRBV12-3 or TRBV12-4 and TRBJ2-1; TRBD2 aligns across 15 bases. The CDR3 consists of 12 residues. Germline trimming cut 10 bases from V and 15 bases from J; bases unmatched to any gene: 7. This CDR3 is CATRTSGRAGFF. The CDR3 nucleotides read TGTGCCACTAGGACTAGCGGGAGGGCAGGGTTCTTC.

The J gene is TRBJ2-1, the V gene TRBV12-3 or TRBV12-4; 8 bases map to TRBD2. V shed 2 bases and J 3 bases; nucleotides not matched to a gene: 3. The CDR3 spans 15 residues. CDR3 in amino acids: CASSLRSGSYNEQFF. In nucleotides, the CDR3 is TGTGCCAGCAGTTTAAGGAGCGGGAGCTACAATGAGCAGTTCTTC.

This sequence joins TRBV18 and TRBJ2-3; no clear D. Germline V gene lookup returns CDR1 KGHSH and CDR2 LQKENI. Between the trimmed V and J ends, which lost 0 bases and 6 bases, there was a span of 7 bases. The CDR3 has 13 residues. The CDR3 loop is CASSPPIWDTQYF. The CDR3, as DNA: TGTGCCAGCTCACCACCCATCTGGGATACGCAGTATTTT.

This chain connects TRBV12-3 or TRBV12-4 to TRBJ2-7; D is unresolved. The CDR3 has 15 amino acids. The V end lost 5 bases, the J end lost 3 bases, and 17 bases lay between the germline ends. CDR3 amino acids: CASSRVMRRFYEQYF. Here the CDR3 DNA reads TGTGCCAGCAGTCGGGTAATGCGGCGATTCTACGAGCAGTACTTC.

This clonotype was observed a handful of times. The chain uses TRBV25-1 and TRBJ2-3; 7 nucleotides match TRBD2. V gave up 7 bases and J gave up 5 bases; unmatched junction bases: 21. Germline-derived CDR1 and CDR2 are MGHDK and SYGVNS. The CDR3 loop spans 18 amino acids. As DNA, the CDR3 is TGTGCCAGCAATGGTTGTCGGGTTGGCGGGAGCCGTGGAGATACGCAGTATTTT. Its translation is CASNGCRVGGSRGDTQYF.

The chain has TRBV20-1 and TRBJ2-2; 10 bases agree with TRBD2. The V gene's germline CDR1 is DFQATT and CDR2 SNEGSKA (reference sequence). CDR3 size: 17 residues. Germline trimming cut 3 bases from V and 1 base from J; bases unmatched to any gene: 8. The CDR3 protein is CSARGLAGAKNTGELFF. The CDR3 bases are TGCAGTGCTAGGGGTCTAGCGGGGGCCAAGAACACCGGGGAGCTGTTTTTT.

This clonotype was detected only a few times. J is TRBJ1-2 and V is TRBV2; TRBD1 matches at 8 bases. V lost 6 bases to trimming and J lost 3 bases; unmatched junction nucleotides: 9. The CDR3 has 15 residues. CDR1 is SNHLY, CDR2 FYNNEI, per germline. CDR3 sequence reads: CASSTPDRAYYGYTF. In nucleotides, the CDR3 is TGTGCCAGCAGCACCCCGGACAGGGCCTACTATGGCTACACCTTC.

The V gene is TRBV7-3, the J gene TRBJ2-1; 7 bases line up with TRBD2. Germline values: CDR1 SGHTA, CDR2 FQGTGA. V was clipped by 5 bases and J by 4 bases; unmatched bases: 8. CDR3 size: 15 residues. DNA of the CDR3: TGTGCCAGCAGCCCAAACGGGGGGAGATACAATGAGCAGTTCTTC. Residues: CASSPNGGRYNEQFF.